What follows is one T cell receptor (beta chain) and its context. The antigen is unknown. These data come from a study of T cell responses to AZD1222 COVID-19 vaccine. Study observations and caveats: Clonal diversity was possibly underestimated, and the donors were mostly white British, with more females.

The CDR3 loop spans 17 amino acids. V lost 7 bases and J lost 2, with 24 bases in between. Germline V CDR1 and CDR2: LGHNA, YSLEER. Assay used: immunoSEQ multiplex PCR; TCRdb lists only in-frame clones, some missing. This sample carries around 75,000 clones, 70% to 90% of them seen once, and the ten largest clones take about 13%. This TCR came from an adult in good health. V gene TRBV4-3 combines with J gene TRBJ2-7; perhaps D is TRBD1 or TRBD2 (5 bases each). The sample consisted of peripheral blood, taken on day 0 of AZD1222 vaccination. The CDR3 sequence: CASTIRLPGTQPYEQYF. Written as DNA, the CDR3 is TGCGCCAGCACCATTCGGCTTCCGGGGACGCAACCCTACGAGCAGTACTTC.